The T cell receptor beta chain under discussion was sequenced for a study of Graves' ophthalmopathy and Graves' hyperthyroidism. The germline gives CDR1 KGHSH, CDR2 LQKENI. This CDR3 spans 14 amino acids. V lost 6 bases to trimming and J lost 0 bases, with 11 bases between them. This clonotype came up a few times. RNA transcripts were the template, and TCR beta CDR3 regions were amplified from them. First-round RT-PCR with HTBI primers preceded a second-round multiplex PCR. TCRdb used MiXCR to reprocess the multiplex PCR reads, holding one entry per CDR3 protein. The sample records 360,000 or so distinct CDR3 sequences, 15% to 20% being singletons.

The TCR sequence derives from a woman in her late teens or twenties with Graves' ophthalmopathy. What was sequenced was peripheral blood. The V and J genes are TRBV18 and TRBJ1-1; perhaps TRBD1 as D (6 bases). CDR3 DNA: TGTGCCAGCTCGACGGGACACCTGAACACTGAAGCTTTCTTT. Amino acid sequence: CASSTGHLNTEAFF. Full variable domain (rest looked up from reference TRBV18 and TRBJ1-1): NAGVMQNPRHLVRRRGQEARLRCSPMKGHSHVYWYRQLPEEGLKFMVYLQKENIIDESGMPKERFSAEFPKEGPSILRIQQVVRGDSAAYFCASSTGHLNTEAFFGQGTRLTVV.